The 8 T cell receptor beta chains in this list originate from one sample, sequenced in a study of blood T cell repertoires in COVID-19. Measured with immunoSEQ multiplex PCR; TCRdb has only the in-frame clones, and not every one. The table includes 360,000 or so clones, over 85% detected once. What was sequenced was PBMCs or T cells enriched from blood (not recorded which). All receptors come from a woman under 40 who had recovered from COVID-19.

The chain joins TRBV2 to TRBJ1-6; D gene ambiguous. CDR3 size: 13 residues. V dropped 6 bases and J dropped 4 bases, with 7 bases sitting between them. The germline V gene encodes CDR1 SNHLY and CDR2 FYNNEI. CDR3: CASRGEYNSPLHF. The CDR3 DNA follows: TGTGCCAGCAGGGGCGAATATAATTCACCCCTCCACTTT.

The chain is built from TRBV6-6 and TRBJ1-3; TRBD1 agrees at 11 bases. The CDR3 runs 16 residues. The V segment lost 4 bases and the J segment 4 bases; nucleotides outside the gene matches: 6. Germline V CDR1 and CDR2: MNHNY, SVGAGI (reference sequence). The CDR3 reads CASSSRTGGEGNTIYF. The CDR3 DNA reads TGTGCCAGCAGTTCTCGGACAGGGGGCGAAGGAAACACCATATATTTT.

The chain combines TRBV2 with TRBJ1-5, with TRBD1 identical over 9 bases. Looked up from germline, CDR1 is SNHLY and CDR2 is FYNNEI. This CDR3 contains 13 residues. Trimming removed 10 bases from V and 6 bases from J; junction bases left unmatched: 7. CDR3 in amino acids: CATSLTGGQPQHF. The CDR3 DNA follows: TGTGCCACTTCATTGACAGGGGGTCAGCCCCAGCATTTT.

The V call is TRBV4-1, the J call TRBJ1-5, with 7 nucleotides matching TRBD1. V was pared by 1 base and J by 6 bases, with 18 bases of the junction left unmatched. This CDR3 contains 19 residues. CDR1 MGHRA and CDR2 YSYEKL come from the germline V gene. This CDR3 reads CASSQVSVRGQLLSQPQHF. The DNA for the CDR3 is TGCGCCAGCAGCCAAGTTTCCGTTAGGGGACAGTTACTTTCTCAGCCCCAGCATTTT.

V gene TRBV5-4 combines with J gene TRBJ2-2, with D tentatively TRBD2 (5 bases). CDR3 size: 13 residues. The germline gives CDR1 SGHNT, CDR2 YYREEE (reference sequence). Trimming took off 3 bases at V and 6 bases at J, with 9 bases between the two ends. The CDR3 here is CASSWTLSGELFF. The CDR3 DNA follows: TGTGCCAGCAGCTGGACTCTTTCCGGGGAGCTGTTTTTT.

The rearrangement joins TRBV2 to TRBJ1-5, with D possibly TRBD1 on 5 matching bases. This CDR3 has 14 residues. CDR1 is SNHLY, CDR2 FYNNEI, per germline. Trimming shortened V by 7 bases and J by 3 bases, and 13 bases separated the two germline ends. The CDR3 DNA sequence: TGTGCCAGCATTGACGACAGAGACAATCAGCCCCAGCATTTT. It encodes CASIDDRDNQPQHF.

In this sample, this clone turned up a few times. The gene calls are TRBV6-6 and TRBJ1-6; 10 nucleotides match TRBD1. The germline gives CDR1 MNHNY, CDR2 SVGAGI (reference sequence). The CDR3 contains 14 residues. J gave up 14 bases and V 7 bases, and 11 bases lay outside the gene matches. The CDR3 region is CASISGTGVLALHF. DNA of the CDR3: TGTGCCAGCATAAGTGGGACAGGGGTTTTGGCCCTCCACTTT.

This chain connects TRBV7-3 to TRBJ2-1; 13 bases match TRBD2. This CDR3 has 14 amino acids. Unmatched junction bases numbered 6, after V lost 11 bases and J lost 5 bases. From germline, CDR1 is SGHTA and CDR2 FQGTGA. CDR3 DNA: TGTGCCGGTACACTAGCGGGGGGGCACAATGAGCAGTTCTTC. Protein: CAGTLAGGHNEQFF.